These 23 T cell receptor beta chains were sequenced from one sample in a study of patients and donors after allogeneic stem cell transplantation. TCRdb fed the RT-PCR reads into MiXCR, producing one record per CDR3 protein. The sample lists about 960,000 distinct CDR3 sequences; more than 15% were seen once. What was sequenced was blood, either unsorted or a sorted T cell fraction (not recorded which). These receptors were collected from a human donor who was either an allogeneic HSCT recipient or a stem cell or donor lymphocyte infusion donor (not recorded which). It is not recorded whose cells these are; they may come from a transplant donor.

This clonotype was seen a handful of times. The CDR3 spells CASSWADRVTGYTF. CDR3 nucleotide sequence: TGTGCCAGCAGTTGGGCGGACAGGGTAACTGGCTACACCTTC. This chain connects TRBV27 to TRBJ1-2, with TRBD1 identical over 8 bases. Germline values: CDR1 MNHEY, CDR2 SMNVEV (reference sequence). Trimming took 4 bases from V and 7 from J; bases not matched to a gene: 8. The CDR3 has 14 residues.

As DNA, the CDR3 is TGCAGTGCTAGTAGGACTGAAGACTATGGCTACACCTTC. It yields the protein CSASRTEDYGYTF. The chain recombines TRBV20-1 with TRBJ1-2; D gene unclear. This CDR3 has 13 residues. Per germline, CDR1 DFQATT and CDR2 SNEGSKA (reference sequence). V was cut by 3 bases and J by 3 bases, with 11 bases left in between.

The chain is built from TRBV29-1 and TRBJ2-5; 10 bases agree with TRBD2. CDR3 length: 14 amino acids. J was trimmed by 4 bases and V by 6 bases; bases with no gene match: 8. Germline V lookup: CDR1 SQVTM, CDR2 ANQGSEA. CDR3 coding DNA: TGCAGCGTACAATTGGGACTAGCGACAGAGACCCAGTACTTC. It yields the protein CSVQLGLATETQYF.

Concerning this clonotype itself: The junction and the germline gene differ at one end; a read error may be behind it. The chain is built from TRBV7-9 and TRBJ1-6; D is unclear. Germline loops: CDR1 SEHNR, CDR2 FQNEAQ (reference sequence). The CDR3 extends over 16 amino acids. In nucleotides, the CDR3 is TGCGCCAGCATAAAGGATCCCGCGGCCTATAATTCACCCCTCCACTTT. This encodes CASIKDPAAYNSPLHF.

This clonotype was counted between two and nine times. V usage is TRBV20-1 and J usage is TRBJ1-3; tentatively, D is TRBD1 (6 bases). Trimming removed 1 base at V and 0 bases at J, with 13 bases between. CDR3 size: 16 residues. The germline gives CDR1 DFQATT, CDR2 SNEGSKA (reference sequence). The DNA of the CDR3 is TGCAGTGCTAGAGGGTCAGGAGGGGGCTCTGGAAACACCATATATTTT. This gives the protein CSARGSGGGSGNTIYF.

The rearrangement uses TRBV5-1 and TRBJ1-1, with unresolved D. The CDR3 spans 13 residues. Looked up from germline, CDR1 is SGHRS and CDR2 is YFSETQ. The ends were cut back, 1 base at V and 7 bases at J, with 11 bases in the middle. In DNA form, the CDR3 reads TGCGCCAGCAGCTTGTTTTTTGTAGGTGAAGCTTTCTTT. Encoded protein: CASSLFFVGEAFF.

The rearrangement joins TRBV30 to TRBJ2-2; D is uncertain. Looked up from germline, CDR1 is GTSNPN and CDR2 is SVGIG (reference sequence). This CDR3 has 10 residues. Trimming removed 5 bases at V and 5 bases at J, with 3 bases between. The CDR3 bases are TGTGCCTGGCCGACCGGGGAGCTGTTTTTT. Translating gives CAWPTGELFF.

The chain links TRBV19 to TRBJ2-1; 13 bases map to TRBD2. The CDR3 has 16 amino acids. Germline CDR1 is LNHDA and CDR2 is SQIVND (reference sequence). Trimming cost V 6 bases and J 5 bases; bases outside gene matches: 7. DNA for the CDR3: TGTGCCAGTAGGGGACTAGCGGGAAGAGGAGACAATGAGCAGTTCTTC. As protein: CASRGLAGRGDNEQFF.

This clonotype has at least ten counts. This chain links TRBV4-1 with TRBJ2-7; D is undetermined. CDR3 size: 14 residues. Between the trimmed V and J ends, which lost 6 bases and 4 bases, there was a span of 16 bases. From germline, CDR1 is MGHRA and CDR2 YSYEKL. The CDR3 sequence: CASSPLSGVYEQYF. Here the CDR3 DNA reads TGCGCCAGCAGTCCCCTGTCTGGGGTTTACGAGCAGTACTTC.

The table lists this clonotype with a count of one. CDR3 in amino acids: CASSDSWESSGELFF. In nucleotides, the CDR3 is TGTGCCAGCAGCGACAGTTGGGAGAGTTCCGGGGAGCTGTTTTTT. This chain joins TRBV11-3 and TRBJ2-2; D may be TRBD1 or TRBD2 (5 bases each). The V end was cut by 5 bases, the J end by 6 bases, with 16 bases between. Germline CDR1 is SGHNT and CDR2 is YENEEA. CDR3 size: 15 residues.

This clonotype appeared a few times. The chain recombines TRBV20-1 with TRBJ1-1; tentative D call: TRBD1 (6 bases). V gave up 1 base and J gave up 0 bases, with 12 bases separating them. Per germline, CDR1 DFQATT and CDR2 SNEGSKA (reference sequence). The CDR3 is 15 residues long. The CDR3 sequence is CSARARQELNTEAFF. The CDR3 region has the DNA TGCAGTGCTAGAGCCCGACAGGAGCTGAACACTGAAGCTTTCTTT.

This clonotype was found many times. V gene TRBV12-3 or TRBV12-4 combines with J gene TRBJ2-3; perhaps TRBD1 as D (6 bases). This CDR3 is 12 amino acids long. Between the trimmed V and J ends, which lost 5 bases and 14 bases, there was a span of 17 bases. The CDR3: CASSEPGTSTYF. DNA for the CDR3: TGTGCCAGCAGTGAACCCGGGACATCAACGTATTTT.

This clonotype has only a few counts. The J gene is TRBJ2-7, the V gene TRBV6-1; the match to TRBD1 covers 9 bases. The CDR3 length is 14 residues. Germline CDR1 and CDR2: MNHNS and SASEGT. V gave up 5 bases and J gave up 4 bases; unmatched junction bases: 6. The chain's CDR3 is CASSRPGQGYEQYF. The CDR3 DNA follows: TGTGCCAGCAGTCGCCCGGGACAGGGATACGAGCAGTACTTC.

The chain joins TRBV5-1 to TRBJ1-2; D may be TRBD1 (6 bases). Germline CDR1 and CDR2: SGHRS and YFSETQ. V gave up 4 bases and J gave up 0 bases, with 13 bases separating them. The CDR3 has 15 amino acids. The CDR3 sequence: CASSPGDNTNYGYTF. The CDR3 DNA follows: TGCGCCAGCAGCCCTGGGGACAATACTAACTATGGCTACACCTTC.

The rearrangement joins TRBV20-1 to TRBJ1-3; D is ambiguous. With 0 bases removed from V and 4 bases from J, the gap between germline ends came to 13 bases. Germline V gene lookup returns CDR1 DFQATT and CDR2 SNEGSKA (reference sequence). CDR3 length: 15 residues. The CDR3 DNA follows: TGCAGTGCTAGAGATGGCTCGCACCGGGGAAACACCATATATTTT. This sequence encodes CSARDGSHRGNTIYF.

A single count supports this clonotype. The CDR3 loop reads CASSPALRYNEQFF. The CDR3 DNA sequence: TGTGCCAGCAGCCCCGCCCTAAGATACAATGAGCAGTTCTTC. This sequence joins TRBV7-2 and TRBJ2-1; unclear D gene. Germline V CDR1 and CDR2: SGHTA, FQGNSA. The CDR3 sequence is 14 residues long. The ends were cut back, 5 bases at V and 4 bases at J, with 12 bases in the middle. Looking up the rest from reference TRBV7-2 and TRBJ2-1 gives the full variable domain: GAGVSQSPSNKVTEKGKDVELRCDPISGHTALYWYRQSLGQGLEFLIYFQGNSAPDKSGLPSDRFSAERTGGSVSTLTIQRTQQEDSAVYLCASSPALRYNEQFFGPGTRLTVL.

This clonotype was detected many times. This sequence joins TRBV12-3 or TRBV12-4 and TRBJ1-2; D gene ambiguous. This CDR3 has 13 residues. V was cut by 5 bases and J by 7 bases, with 14 bases left in between. CDR3 sequence (DNA): TGTGCCAGCAGTCATGGAGGAAATACTGGCTACACCTTC. Translated: CASSHGGNTGYTF.

The chain is built from TRBV20-1 and TRBJ1-5; unclear D gene. From germline, CDR1 is DFQATT and CDR2 SNEGSKA (reference sequence). The ends were cut back, 0 bases at V and 7 bases at J, with 10 bases in the middle. CDR3 length: 13 residues. The CDR3 is CSAREERGQPQHF. CDR3 coding DNA: TGCAGTGCTAGAGAAGAGCGCGGGCAGCCCCAGCATTTT.

The V gene is TRBV5-6, the J gene TRBJ2-2; D is undetermined. The CDR3 runs to 19 residues. Germline-derived CDR1 and CDR2 are SGHDT and YYEEEE. The V gene lost 3 bases and the J gene lost 7 bases, with 28 bases spanning the gap. Here the CDR3 reads CASSYLTWTKRTGSGELFF. CDR3 coding DNA: TGTGCCAGCAGCTACCTTACCTGGACGAAACGAACGGGCAGCGGGGAGCTGTTTTTT.

This clonotype was detected many times. The rearrangement uses TRBV12-3 or TRBV12-4 and TRBJ2-1; TRBD1 agrees at 7 bases. The CDR3 loop spans 11 amino acids. Trimming removed 6 bases from V and 15 bases from J; junction bases left unmatched: 8. The CDR3 is CASRLRDSLFF. DNA of the CDR3: TGTGCCAGCAGACTCCGGGACAGTTTGTTCTTC.

This clonotype was counted between two and nine times. This chain joins TRBV20-1 and TRBJ1-4, with TRBD1 matching over 7 bases. The V gene's germline CDR1 is DFQATT and CDR2 SNEGSKA (reference sequence). The junction had 4 bases not matched to a gene; V was cut back by 5 bases and J by 4 bases. This CDR3 comprises 13 residues. CDR3: CSARDSYNEKLFF. The DNA for the CDR3 is TGCAGTGCTCGGGACAGCTATAATGAAAAACTGTTTTTT.

The chain recombines TRBV27 with TRBJ1-1; D remains unclear. Looked up from germline, CDR1 is MNHEY and CDR2 is SMNVEV (reference sequence). The CDR3 runs 8 residues. V lost 9 bases, J lost 8 bases, and 4 bases lay in between. The CDR3 DNA reads TGTGCCAGGGGGGAAGCTTTCTTT. Protein sequence: CARGEAFF.

This clonotype was found a few times. In DNA, the CDR3 is TGTGCCAGCAGTTACGGTCACTCTGGAAACACCATATATTTT. As protein: CASSYGHSGNTIYF. The chain uses TRBV6-2 or TRBV6-3 and TRBJ1-3; D uncertain. V was cut by 2 bases and J by 0 bases, with 5 bases left in between. The CDR3 is 14 residues long. Germline V lookup: CDR1 MNHEY, CDR2 SVGEGT.